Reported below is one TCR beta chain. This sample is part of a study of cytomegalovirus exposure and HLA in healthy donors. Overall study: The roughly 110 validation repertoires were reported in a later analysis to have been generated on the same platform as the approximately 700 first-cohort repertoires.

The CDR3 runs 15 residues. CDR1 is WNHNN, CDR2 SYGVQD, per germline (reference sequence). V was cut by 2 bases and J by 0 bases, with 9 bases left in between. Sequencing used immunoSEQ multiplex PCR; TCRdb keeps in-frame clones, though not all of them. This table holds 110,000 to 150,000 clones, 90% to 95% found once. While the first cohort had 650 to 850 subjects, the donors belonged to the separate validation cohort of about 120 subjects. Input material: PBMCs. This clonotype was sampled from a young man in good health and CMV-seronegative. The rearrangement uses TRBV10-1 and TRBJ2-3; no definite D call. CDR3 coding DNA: TGCGCCAGCAGTGAGCTTCGAACTAGCACAGATACGCAGTATTTT. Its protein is CASSELRTSTDTQYF.